This T cell receptor (beta chain) was identified during a study of T cells after yellow fever vaccination. In the study overall: With SMART-Seq v4 Ultra Low Input, the fractions containing low cell numbers were prepared.

TCRdb processed the 5' RACE reads anew with MiXCR; each CDR3 protein has one entry. In the table there are around 230,000 distinct CDR3 sequences, 6% to 8% of which are singletons. The study, taken as a whole, reports: The presence of abundant clonotypes contaminating from the bulk population was possible in FACS-sorted repertoires. Clones that expanded after primary vaccination mostly reappeared after the booster (less than 98% CD4, roughly 87% CD8).

Points on this clonotype: The antigen remains unidentified.

Trimming took 0 bases from V and 2 from J; bases not matched to a gene: 8. CDR1 is KGHSH and CDR2 is LQKENI in the germline V gene. This CDR3 is 18 amino acids long. This clonotype was sampled from a man aged 25-40 years who received the YFV17D yellow fever vaccine. Sequencing was performed on CD4+ T cells sorted from PBMCs, taken on the day of the yellow fever booster vaccination. The chain combines TRBV18 with TRBJ2-1; 9 bases line up with TRBD2. The CDR3 nucleotides read TGTGCCAGCTCACCACCCTACTGGAAGCGGGAGGCCTACAATGAGCAGTTCTTC. Amino acid sequence: CASSPPYWKREAYNEQFF.